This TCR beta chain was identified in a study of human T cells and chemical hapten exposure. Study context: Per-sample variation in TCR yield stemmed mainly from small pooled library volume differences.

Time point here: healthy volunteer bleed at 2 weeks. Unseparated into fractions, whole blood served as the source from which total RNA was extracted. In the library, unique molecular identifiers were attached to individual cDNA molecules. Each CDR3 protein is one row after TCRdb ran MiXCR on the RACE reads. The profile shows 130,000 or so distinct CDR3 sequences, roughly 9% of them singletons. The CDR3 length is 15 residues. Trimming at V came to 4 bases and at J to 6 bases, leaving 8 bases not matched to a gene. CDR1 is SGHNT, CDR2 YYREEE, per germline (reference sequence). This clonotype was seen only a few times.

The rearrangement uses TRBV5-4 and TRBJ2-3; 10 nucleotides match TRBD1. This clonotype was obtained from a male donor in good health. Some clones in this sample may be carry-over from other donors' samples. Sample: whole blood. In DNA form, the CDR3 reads TGTGCCAGCAGCCCTCGGACAGGGGGGCGCGATACGCAGTATTTT. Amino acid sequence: CASSPRTGGRDTQYF.